A selection of T cell receptor beta chains follows, all from one sample in a study of long-term antiretroviral therapy in people with HIV. Here immunoSEQ multiplex PCR was the method, and the copy in TCRdb shows in-frame clones only, minus some. This sample carries tens of thousands of clones, around 79% of them seen once, and the ten largest clones take around 6.1%. The specimen was unsorted PBMCs, collected 0.6 years after starting antiretroviral therapy. Source of these receptors: a man between 18 and 29 years old with HIV. Each CDR3 is given with its conserved first and last residue. A D gene is named only where the DNA matches it firmly. Clone size is given for some rows only: seen once, a few or many times, or a class if the clone is expanded.

J gene | D gene | clone size | V gene | CDR3 protein | CDR3 DNA
TRBJ2-2 | TRBD1 | . | TRBV11-1 | CASSLAGGVGELFF | TGTGCCAGCAGTCTGGCAGGGGGCGTCGGGGAGCTGTTTTTT
TRBJ1-1 | . | . | TRBV28 | CASKLGTEAFF | TGTGCCAGCAAGCTCGGCACTGAAGCTTTCTTT
TRBJ2-3 | . | . | TRBV14 | CASSQGKTNTQYF | TGTGCCAGCAGCCAGGGAAAGACTAATACGCAGTATTTT
TRBJ2-7 | . | . | TRBV28 | CASSFIYGLSGFSYEQYF | TGTGCCAGCAGTTTTATCTACGGGCTGAGCGGCTTCTCCTACGAGCAGTACTTC
TRBJ2-2 | . | . | TRBV14 | CASSQLWDTGELFF | TGTGCCAGCAGCCAATTATGGGACACCGGGGAGCTGTTTTTT
TRBJ2-6 | . | . | TRBV6-6 | CASRREGAEANVLTF | TGTGCCAGCCGCCGGGAGGGGGCTGAGGCCAACGTCCTGACTTTC
TRBJ1-5 | . | . | TRBV6-5 | CASSEGQPQHF | TGTGCCAGCAGTGAAGGGCAGCCCCAGCATTTT
TRBJ1-5 | . | . | TRBV28 | CASSLLSGHYPNQPQHF | TGTGCCAGCAGTTTATTATCGGGGCACTATCCTAATCAGCCCCAGCATTTT
TRBJ2-1 | . | . | TRBV28 | CASSSRWSSYNEQFF | TGTGCCAGCAGTTCCCGATGGAGCTCCTACAATGAGCAGTTCTTC
TRBJ1-2 | . | . | TRBV5-8 | CASSWGFSNYGYTF | TGTGCCAGCAGCTGGGGTTTTTCTAACTATGGCTACACCTTC
TRBJ2-7 | . | . | TRBV7-8 | CASSTSDAFSYEQYF | TGTGCCAGCAGCACCTCTGACGCGTTTTCTTACGAGCAGTACTTC
TRBJ2-2 | TRBD1 | . | TRBV7-9 | CASRADRGLNGELFF | TGTGCCAGCAGGGCGGACAGGGGGCTGAACGGGGAGCTGTTTTTT
TRBJ1-4 | . | . | TRBV14 | CASSQPEGFRTTNEKLFF | TGTGCCAGCAGCCAACCGGAGGGGTTCCGGACAACTAATGAAAAACTGTTTTTT
TRBJ2-1 | . | . | TRBV5-1 | CASSTHNEQFF | TGCGCCAGCAGCACCCACAATGAGCAGTTCTTC
TRBJ2-7 | TRBD2 | . | TRBV6-5 | CASHGAGGMSYEQYF | TGTGCCAGTCATGGAGCGGGAGGGATGTCGTACGAGCAGTACTTC
TRBJ2-5 | . | . | TRBV21-1 | CASSLGQEQETQYF | TGTGCCAGCAGCTTGGGACAGGAACAAGAGACCCAGTACTTC
TRBJ1-5 | . | . | TRBV6-5 | CASSYISGSQPQHF | TGTGCCAGCAGTTACATCTCGGGAAGTCAGCCCCAGCATTTT
TRBJ1-1 | . | . | TRBV19 | CASTRGPEAFF | TGTGCCAGTACGCGGGGCCCTGAAGCTTTCTTT
TRBJ1-4 | . | . | TRBV15 | CATSAGGSNEKLFF | TGTGCCACCAGCGCGGGAGGAAGTAATGAAAAACTGTTTTTT
TRBJ1-2 | . | few | TRBV28 | CASSLFVASPRDYGYTF | TGTGCCAGCAGTTTGTTCGTGGCCTCCCCAAGGGACTATGGCTACACCTTC
TRBJ1-2 | . | . | TRBV28 | CASSLLGGYGYTF | TGTGCCAGCAGTTTATTGGGAGGGTATGGCTACACCTTC
TRBJ2-7 | . | . | TRBV15 | CATSRDGWKEYEQYF | TGTGCCACCAGCAGAGACGGGTGGAAAGAATACGAGCAGTACTTC
TRBJ2-7 | . | . | TRBV7-2 | CASSTYGYEQYF | TGTGCCAGCAGCACTTACGGTTACGAGCAGTACTTC
TRBJ1-2 | . | . | TRBV6-6 | CASSSLGLNYGYTF | TGTGCCAGCAGTTCCCTGGGACTGAACTATGGCTACACCTTC
TRBJ1-2 | . | once | TRBV6-5 | CASSYSGGYGYTF | TGTGCCAGCAGTTACTCAGGGGGGTATGGCTACACCTTC
TRBJ1-4 | . | . | TRBV29-1 | CSVDLYEKLFF | TGCAGCGTTGACTTATATGAAAAACTGTTTTTT
TRBJ1-2 | TRBD1 | . | TRBV6-5 | CASNQRQGRNYGYTF | TGTGCCAGCAACCAAAGACAGGGGAGGAACTATGGCTACACCTTC
TRBJ2-1 | TRBD2 | . | TRBV5-1 | CASSLVGTSPGDEQFF | TGCGCCAGCAGCTTGGTTGGGACTAGCCCCGGTGATGAGCAGTTCTTC
TRBJ1-1 | . | few | TRBV10-3 | CAISDVGNTEAFF | TGTGCCATCTCCGACGTGGGGAACACTGAAGCTTTCTTT
TRBJ2-7 | . | . | TRBV4-3 | CASSQEGWGEQYF | TGCGCCAGCAGCCAAGAAGGTTGGGGGGAACAGTACTTC
TRBJ2-6 | TRBD2 | . | TRBV4-2 | CASSQDVAVGSGRPSGANVLTF | TGTGCCAGCAGCCAAGATGTGGCCGTTGGGAGCGGGAGGCCCTCTGGGGCCAACGTCCTGACTTTC
TRBJ1-1 | TRBD1 | . | TRBV4-3 | CASSHGQGWTEAFF | TGCGCCAGCAGCCACGGACAGGGTTGGACTGAAGCTTTCTTT
TRBJ2-1 | TRBD2 | few | TRBV19 | CASMRVAGPYNEQFF | TGTGCCAGTATGCGGGTAGCGGGTCCGTACAATGAGCAGTTCTTC
TRBJ2-7 | TRBD1 | . | TRBV28 | CASSLLGTGGPYEQYF | TGTGCCAGCAGTTTACTGGGGACAGGGGGTCCTTACGAGCAGTACTTC
TRBJ2-4 | TRBD2 | once | TRBV6-6 | CASTRTRGNIQYF | TGTGCCAGCACCAGGACTAGAGGAAACATTCAGTACTTC
TRBJ2-1 | TRBD2 | . | TRBV25-1 | CASSEREGSGNEQFF | TGTGCCAGCAGTGAACGGGAGGGCAGTGGGAATGAGCAGTTCTTC
TRBJ2-7 | . | few | TRBV7-9 | CASSFVANYEQYF | TGTGCCAGCAGCTTCGTTGCAAACTACGAGCAGTACTTC
TRBJ1-3 | . | . | TRBV30 | CAWSEGHLNSGNTIYF | TGTGCCTGGAGTGAAGGACACCTGAACTCTGGAAACACCATATATTTT
TRBJ2-4 | . | . | TRBV20-1 | CSARGGIQYF | TGCAGTGCTAGGGGGGGCATCCAGTACTTC
TRBJ2-7 | . | few | TRBV5-1 | CASSLSLTGEQYF | TGCGCCAGCAGCTTGTCCCTCACGGGCGAGCAGTACTTC
TRBJ2-7 | . | . | TRBV7-2 | CASSFPGYEQYF | TGTGCCAGCAGCTTTCCAGGCTACGAGCAGTACTTC
TRBJ2-7 | TRBD1 | . | TRBV10-3 | CAISDPGTGSYEQYF | TGTGCCATCAGTGACCCCGGGACAGGTTCCTACGAGCAGTACTTC
TRBJ1-1 | . | . | TRBV27 | CASSLSQTVNTEAFF | TGTGCCAGCAGTTTAAGTCAAACCGTGAACACTGAAGCTTTCTTT
TRBJ2-1 | TRBD2 | . | TRBV14 | CASSQARTSGINEQFF | TGTGCCAGCAGCCAAGCTAGGACTAGCGGGATAAATGAGCAGTTCTTC
TRBJ2-1 | . | . | TRBV28 | CASRTARDEQFF | TGTGCCAGCAGGACGGCTAGGGATGAGCAGTTCTTC
TRBJ2-7 | TRBD1 | . | TRBV6-5 | CASSYRDRAYEQYF | TGTGCCAGCAGTTACCGGGACAGGGCCTACGAGCAGTACTTC
TRBJ2-7 | TRBD1 | . | TRBV5-6 | CASRKDRVGYEQYF | TGTGCCAGCAGGAAGGACAGGGTCGGCTACGAGCAGTACTTC
TRBJ2-7 | . | . | TRBV28 | CASSSTPAYEQYF | TGTGCCAGCAGTTCTACGCCTGCCTACGAGCAGTACTTC
TRBJ2-3 | TRBD2 | . | TRBV5-8 | CASSLGLAGGDTQYF | TGTGCCAGCAGCTTGGGACTAGCGGGAGGAGATACGCAGTATTTT
TRBJ2-7 | . | . | TRBV7-7 | CASSVQEGPYEQYF | TGTGCTAGCAGCGTACAGGAAGGGCCTTACGAGCAGTACTTC
TRBJ2-7 | TRBD2 | . | TRBV5-6 | CASSLSTRVVLAGGSEQYF | TGTGCCAGCAGCTTGTCGACCCGGGTGGTACTAGCGGGAGGAAGTGAGCAGTACTTC